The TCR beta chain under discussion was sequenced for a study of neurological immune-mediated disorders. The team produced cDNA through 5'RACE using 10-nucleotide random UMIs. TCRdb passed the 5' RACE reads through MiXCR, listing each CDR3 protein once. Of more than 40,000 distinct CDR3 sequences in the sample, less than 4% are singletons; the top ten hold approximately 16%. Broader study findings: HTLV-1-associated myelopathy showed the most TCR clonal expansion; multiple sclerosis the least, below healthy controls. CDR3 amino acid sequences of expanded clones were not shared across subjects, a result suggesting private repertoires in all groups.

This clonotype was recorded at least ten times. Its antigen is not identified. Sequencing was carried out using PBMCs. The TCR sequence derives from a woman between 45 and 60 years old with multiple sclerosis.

CDR3 nucleotide sequence: TGTGCCAGCACAAGACACAGCTCTGGTGGCTATGGCTACACCTTC. Its translation is CASTRHSSGGYGYTF. The J gene is TRBJ1-2, the V gene TRBV6-1; no clear D. Germline V lookup: CDR1 MNHNS, CDR2 SASEGT. Trimming shortened V by 7 bases and J by 4 bases, and 19 bases separated the two germline ends. The CDR3 extends over 15 amino acids.